This T cell receptor (beta chain) was recorded in a study of shared clonotypes between healthy human individuals. The assay ran at deep level. Every immunoSEQ plate was one replicate of a subset's evenly spread DNA. Repertoires were generated with immunoSEQ multiplex PCR, while TCRdb's copy carries only in-frame clones and drops some. The sample holds some 660,000 clones, around 73% seen once. Note on this clone: Its antigen is unknown.

Only Caucasian adults living in Nashville, Tennessee made up the donor group. General observations from the study: Naive CD4 clonotype sharing across a few donors was approximately 5%.

Sequencing was performed on memory CD4+ T cells sorted from blood. Subset specified: CD45RA-negative fraction. The receptor comes from a woman in her twenties or thirties in good health.

CDR3 region: CSASLTETQYF. In nucleotides, the CDR3 is TGCAGTGCTAGCCTGACGGAGACCCAGTACTTC. The genes are TRBV20-1 and TRBJ2-5; D ambiguous. CDR1 DFQATT and CDR2 SNEGSKA come from the germline V gene (reference sequence). The CDR3 runs to 11 residues. The germline V and J ends were trimmed by 3 bases and 5 bases, with 7 bases remaining between them.